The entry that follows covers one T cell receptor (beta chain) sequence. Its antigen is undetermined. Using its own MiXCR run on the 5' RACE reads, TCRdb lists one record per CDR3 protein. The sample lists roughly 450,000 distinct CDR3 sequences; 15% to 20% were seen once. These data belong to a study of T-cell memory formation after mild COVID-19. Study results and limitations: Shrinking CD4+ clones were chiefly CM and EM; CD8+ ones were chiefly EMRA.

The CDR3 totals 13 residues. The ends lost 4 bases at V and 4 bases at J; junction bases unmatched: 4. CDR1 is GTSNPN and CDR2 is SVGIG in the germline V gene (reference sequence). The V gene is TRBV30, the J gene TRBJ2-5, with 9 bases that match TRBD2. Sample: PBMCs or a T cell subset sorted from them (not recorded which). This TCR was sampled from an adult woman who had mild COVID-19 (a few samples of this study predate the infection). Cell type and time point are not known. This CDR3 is CAWILAGAETQYF. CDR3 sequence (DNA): TGTGCCTGGATTTTAGCGGGAGCAGAGACCCAGTACTTC.